The clone carrying this T cell receptor (beta chain) appeared many times. Genomic DNA constituted the template upon which TCR beta VDJ and CDR3 profiling was performed. TCRdb re-derived calls from the reads in MiXCR, one entry per CDR3 protein. The sample shows under 350,000 distinct CDR3 sequences, approximately 60% of them seen only once. This sample is part of a study of CD8+CD57+ T cells in acquired aplastic anemia. Patients chosen for sequencing had CD8+CD57+ cells that had expanded, as shown by flow cytometry. Sequenced: sorted CD4+, CD8+, or CD8+CD57+ T cells (not recorded which) from PBMCs. The source of this sequence is a human donor with aplastic anemia.

The CDR3 sequence: CASSPRQGADTGELFF. CDR3 DNA sequence: TGTGCCAGCAGCCCGCGGCAGGGGGCCGACACCGGGGAGCTGTTTTTT. The chain couples TRBV7-9 to TRBJ2-2, with 8 bases identical to TRBD1. V was pared by 5 bases and J by 3 bases, with 8 bases of the junction left unmatched. This CDR3 spans 16 amino acids. CDR1 SEHNR and CDR2 FQNEAQ come from the germline V gene (reference sequence).